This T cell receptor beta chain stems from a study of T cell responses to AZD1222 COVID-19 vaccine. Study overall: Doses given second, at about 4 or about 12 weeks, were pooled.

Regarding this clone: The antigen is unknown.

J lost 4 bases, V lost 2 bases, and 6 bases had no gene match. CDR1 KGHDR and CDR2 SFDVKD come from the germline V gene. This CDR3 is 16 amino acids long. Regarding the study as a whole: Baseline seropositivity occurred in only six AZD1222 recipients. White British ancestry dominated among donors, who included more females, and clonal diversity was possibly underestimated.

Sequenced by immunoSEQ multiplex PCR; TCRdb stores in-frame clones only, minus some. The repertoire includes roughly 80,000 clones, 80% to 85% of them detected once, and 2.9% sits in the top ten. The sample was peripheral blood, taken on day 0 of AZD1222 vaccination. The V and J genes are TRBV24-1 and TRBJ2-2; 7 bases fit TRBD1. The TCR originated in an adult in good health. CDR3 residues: CATSDSNDRATGELFF. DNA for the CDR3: TGTGCCACCAGTGATTCAAACGACAGGGCCACCGGGGAGCTGTTTTTT.